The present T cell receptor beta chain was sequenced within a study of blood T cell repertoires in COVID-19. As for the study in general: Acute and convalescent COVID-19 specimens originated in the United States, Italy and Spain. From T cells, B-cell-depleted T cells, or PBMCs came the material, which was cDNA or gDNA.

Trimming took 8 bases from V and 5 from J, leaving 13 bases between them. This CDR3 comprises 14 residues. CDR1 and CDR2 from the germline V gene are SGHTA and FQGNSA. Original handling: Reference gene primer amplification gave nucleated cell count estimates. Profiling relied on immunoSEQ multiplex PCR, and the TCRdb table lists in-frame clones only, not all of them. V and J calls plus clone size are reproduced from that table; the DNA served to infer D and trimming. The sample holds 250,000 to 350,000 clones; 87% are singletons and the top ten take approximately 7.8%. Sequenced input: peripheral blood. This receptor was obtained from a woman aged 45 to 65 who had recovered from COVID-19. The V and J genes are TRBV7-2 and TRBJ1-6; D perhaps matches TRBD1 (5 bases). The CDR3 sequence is CASPQGAHNSPLHF. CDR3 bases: TGTGCCAGCCCTCAGGGTGCCCATAATTCACCCCTCCACTTT.